The next 5 T cell receptor beta chains were all read from a single sample in a study of molecular identifiers for immune sequencing clone quantification (dated by TCRdb to 2017 to 2018). Receptor libraries were prepared by PCR. The sequencing machine was an Illumina MiSeq. The raw public reads went through TCRdb reprocessing: fastp at Q25, MiXCR clone calling, in-frame beta chains kept. Records with the same CDR3 protein are collapsed into one entry carrying the most frequent genes and DNA. Present in this sample are fewer than 45,000 distinct CDR3 sequences, about a fifth of which were seen just once. About 6.6% of the sample lies in the top ten. The sample taken for sequencing was naive CD8+ T cells from blood, with Jurkat cell RNA spiked in. Interpreted using the paper, the cell subset or site label stands for: FACS-sorted CD8+CD4-CCR7+CD45RA+ naive T cells. These receptors originate from a human donor in good health. Some libraries in this study had Jurkat cell RNA spiked in.

This clonotype was observed many times. Sequence at one end of the junction differs from germline and may be a read error. CDR3 coding DNA: TGCAGTGCCTGGGGCCCGCCCGGAGACATCCAGTACTTC. Encoded protein: CSAWGPPGDIQYF. The V call is TRBV20-1, the J call TRBJ2-4; perhaps TRBD1 as D (5 bases). Germline values: CDR1 DFQATT, CDR2 SNEGSKA (reference sequence). The CDR3 loop spans 13 amino acids.

The CDR3 coding sequence is TGTGCCAGCAGTCCACCTGGGGGGGAGGGGCCCTACAATGAGCAGTTCTTC. This sequence encodes CASSPPGGEGPYNEQFF. The rearrangement links TRBV12-3 or TRBV12-4 to TRBJ2-1, with 7 positions matching TRBD2. This CDR3 has 17 amino acids. V was pared by 5 bases and J by 2 bases, with 12 bases of the junction left unmatched.

The sample holds many counts of this clonotype. The CDR3 DNA reads as TGTGCCAGCAGCCCGGACCACTATGGCTACACCTTC. Translation gives CASSPDHYGYTF. This sequence joins TRBV7-8 and TRBJ1-2; no reliable D call. CDR3 length: 12 residues. Germline loops: CDR1 SGHVS, CDR2 FQNEAQ. Trimming took off 5 bases at V and 3 bases at J, with 7 bases between the two ends.

This clonotype was recorded many times. This chain links TRBV27 with TRBJ2-5, with D hard to call. The CDR3 spans 14 residues. V lost 3 bases to trimming and J lost 2 bases, with 10 bases between them. Germline V gene sequence: CDR1 MNHEY, CDR2 SMNVEV (reference sequence). The CDR3 coding sequence is TGTGCCAGCAGTTTTAGCACGGGTCAAGAGACCCAGTACTTC. Translated, it gives CASSFSTGQETQYF.

This clonotype is categorized as large (0.1 to 1%). The rearrangement joins TRBV3-2 to TRBJ1-5; the tabulated D call, TRBD1, remains unverified against the DNA. TRBV3-2 is an annotated pseudogene. The CDR3 totals 13 residues. CDR3 bases: TGTGCCAGCTGTGGGGGGTCCGATCAGCCCCAGCATTTT. This gives the protein CASCGGSDQPQHF.